A single sample is the source of the 23 T cell receptor beta chains below, sequenced in a study of control samples from healthy donors and cancer patients (dated by TCRdb to about 2020). The library was prepared using the immunoSEQ multiplex PCR assay. TCRdb took over this immuneACCESS table, retaining in-frame rearrangements with V and J assigned. Such tables are incomplete; in checked studies, under half of the missing clones stem from an unresolved V gene, and the remainder is unexplained. The sample table records roughly 170,000 clones; approximately 94% of these occur just once. The ten largest clones take up around 1.3% of the sample. The specimen sequenced was blood. The receptors here all came from a woman aged 18-29 years in good health.

This chain uses TRBV19 with TRBJ1-5; no firm D call. Deletions cut 6 bases from V and 2 bases from J, with 14 bases between. The CDR3 totals 15 residues. Per germline, CDR1 LNHDA and CDR2 SQIVND (reference sequence). CDR3 nucleotide sequence: TGTGCCAGTAGACCACGGTCCGGGGGCAATCAGCCCCAGCATTTT. Amino acids: CASRPRSGGNQPQHF. The full variable domain, rest sourced from reference TRBV19 and TRBJ1-5, is DGGITQSPKYLFRKEGQNVTLSCEQNLNHDAMYWYRQDPGQGLRLIYYSQIVNDFQKGDIAEGYSVSREKKESFPLTVTSAQKNPTAFYLCASRPRSGGNQPQHFGDGTRLSIL.

The chain uses TRBV12-3 or TRBV12-4 and TRBJ2-3, with 8 bases aligning to TRBD2. J lost 6 bases, V lost 6 bases, and 2 bases had no gene match. This CDR3 spans 12 amino acids. CDR3 bases: TGTGCCAGCAGCCCGGGGGGGGATACGCAGTATTTT. The encoded protein is CASSPGGDTQYF.

V usage is TRBV6-5 and J usage is TRBJ2-3, with D possibly TRBD2 on 6 matching bases. Germline assignment: CDR1 MNHEY and CDR2 SVGAGI. The CDR3 length is 14 residues. Trimming cost V 6 bases and J 2 bases, with 12 bases left between them. The CDR3 here is CASRTGVLTDTQYF. The CDR3 DNA reads TGTGCCAGCAGGACGGGAGTTCTCACAGATACGCAGTATTTT.

The chain employs TRBV5-5 and TRBJ1-3; D is unclear. Germline CDR1 and CDR2: SGHKS and YYEKEE (reference sequence). The CDR3 spans 15 residues. Deletions cut 6 bases from V and 2 bases from J, with 15 bases between. The CDR3 DNA reads as TGTGCCAGCACACCATCCAGTGGAGCTGGAAACACCATATATTTT. It yields the protein CASTPSSGAGNTIYF.

This clone is a singleton in its sample. This chain links TRBV7-2 with TRBJ1-1; 7 nucleotides agree with TRBD1. The CDR3 is 15 amino acids. Trimming cost V 1 base and J 1 base; bases outside gene matches: 3. The germline V gene has CDR1 SGHTA and CDR2 FQGNSA. The CDR3: CASSLVTGTNTEAFF. The CDR3, as DNA: TGTGCCAGCAGCTTAGTGACAGGGACGAACACTGAAGCTTTCTTT.

The rearrangement uses TRBV7-2 and TRBJ1-2; the D is unclear. This CDR3 comprises 15 residues. Germline CDR1 and CDR2: SGHTA and FQGNSA. Trimming removed 5 bases at V and 0 bases at J, with 13 bases between. CDR3 amino acids: CASSPREPANYGYTF. CDR3 sequence (DNA): TGTGCCAGCAGCCCGCGGGAGCCAGCTAACTATGGCTACACCTTC.

This chain uses TRBV5-4 with TRBJ2-1; TRBD1 aligns across 7 bases. V trimming: 3 bases; J trimming: 9 bases; junction bases outside the gene matches: 15. The CDR3 extends over 16 amino acids. Looked up from germline, CDR1 is SGHNT and CDR2 is YYREEE (reference sequence). CDR3 coding DNA: TGTGCCAGCAGCTCTAAGACAGGGATTGTAGAGGGTGAGCAGTTCTTC. Translation: CASSSKTGIVEGEQFF. Complete variable domain (other parts from reference TRBV5-4 and TRBJ2-1): ETGVTQSPTHLIKTRGQQVTLRCSSQSGHNTVSWYQQALGQGPQFIFQYYREEENGRGNFPPRFSGLQFPNYSSELNVNALELDDSALYLCASSSKTGIVEGEQFFGPGTRLTVL.

The count of this clone is one. The CDR3 loop is CASSRQMNTEAFF. For the CDR3, the DNA is TGTGCCAGTAGTAGACAGATGAACACTGAAGCTTTCTTT. This chain links TRBV19 with TRBJ1-1; D is perhaps TRBD1 (5 bases). Germline CDR1 LNHDA, CDR2 SQIVND (reference sequence). V was clipped by 4 bases and J by 0 bases, with 6 bases between them. The CDR3 runs to 13 residues.

As concerns this clone: Other DNA sequences in this sample translate to the same CDR3. The J gene is TRBJ2-7, the V gene TRBV3-1 (or the pseudogene TRBV3-2); D uncertain. CDR1 is LGHDT, CDR2 YNNKEL, per germline (reference sequence). The length of the CDR3 is 11 residues. With 1 base removed from V and 3 bases from J, the gap between germline ends came to 1 base. The DNA for the CDR3 is TGTGCCAGCAGCCAAGTCTACGAGCAGTACTTC. Its protein is CASSQVYEQYF.

The V and J genes are TRBV6-5 and TRBJ2-5; tentatively, D is TRBD2 (6 bases). The CDR3 has 14 residues. The germline V gene has CDR1 MNHEY and CDR2 SVGAGI. V was cut by 7 bases and J by 2 bases, with 14 bases left in between. The CDR3 loop reads CASTPRGRQETQYF. Here the CDR3 DNA reads TGTGCCAGCACCCCGCGAGGGAGGCAAGAGACCCAGTACTTC.

This clone was counted between two and nine times. The rearrangement uses TRBV27 and TRBJ1-5; D is unresolved. The CDR3 is 15 amino acids. V was clipped by 6 bases and J by 0 bases, with 12 bases between them. Germline V gene data show CDR1 as MNHEY and CDR2 as SMNVEV (reference sequence). DNA of the CDR3: TGTGCCAGCAGGTCGGTCCTCCTTAGCAATCAGCCCCAGCATTTT. Translation: CASRSVLLSNQPQHF.

The gene calls are TRBV19 and TRBJ2-5, with D possibly being TRBD1 or TRBD2 (6 bases each). Germline assignment: CDR1 LNHDA and CDR2 SQIVND (reference sequence). The V end lost 2 bases, the J end lost 5 bases, and 12 bases lay between the germline ends. This CDR3 region has 14 residues. The CDR3: CASSINRAGETQYF. The DNA of the CDR3 is TGTGCCAGTAGTATAAACAGGGCGGGGGAGACCCAGTACTTC.

The chain joins TRBV19 to TRBJ1-2; D is undetermined. V dropped 3 bases and J dropped 6 bases, with 11 bases sitting between them. CDR3 size: 13 residues. The germline CDR1 and CDR2 sequences are LNHDA and SQIVND (reference sequence). The CDR3 coding sequence is TGTGCCAGTAGTATCCAGAGCATGCATGGCTACACCTTC. Its protein product is CASSIQSMHGYTF.

This clone was counted once. This chain connects TRBV4-2 to TRBJ1-4; a weak D match, TRBD1 (6 bases). Trimming removed 0 bases at V and 3 bases at J, with 11 bases between. This CDR3 contains 16 residues. Germline V gene sequence: CDR1 LGHNA, CDR2 YNFKEQ. The CDR3 sequence: CASSQEQGQANEKLFF. CDR3 nucleotides: TGTGCCAGCAGCCAAGAACAGGGCCAGGCTAATGAAAAACTGTTTTTT.

The chain recombines TRBV15 with TRBJ2-1; 12 bases match TRBD2. V shed 0 bases and J 5 bases; nucleotides not matched to a gene: 5. This CDR3 has 17 amino acids. The germline gives CDR1 LNHNV, CDR2 YYDKDF (reference sequence). The CDR3 nucleotides are TGTGCCACCAGCAGAGATATGACTAGCGGGGGCCACAATGAGCAGTTCTTC. It specifies CATSRDMTSGGHNEQFF.

The V gene is TRBV19, the J gene TRBJ2-5; TRBD2 matches 10 bases. CDR1 LNHDA and CDR2 SQIVND come from the germline V gene (reference sequence). J lost 1 base, V lost 1 base, and 3 bases had no gene match. The CDR3 has 16 amino acids. In DNA form, the CDR3 reads TGTGCCAGTAGTATAGGGACTAGCGGAGGCCAAGAGACCCAGTACTTC. It codes for CASSIGTSGGQETQYF.

The J gene is TRBJ1-6, the V gene TRBV4-1; D perhaps matches TRBD1 (6 bases). Between the trimmed V and J ends, which lost 1 base and 2 bases, there was a span of 9 bases. The CDR3 loop spans 16 amino acids. The germline CDR1 and CDR2 sequences are MGHRA and YSYEKL. CDR3 amino acids: CASSQVGAPYNSPLHF. The CDR3 region has the DNA TGCGCCAGCAGCCAAGTGGGGGCCCCCTATAATTCACCCCTCCACTTT.

This chain's CDR3 is CASSPVGAPNTEAFF. In nucleotides, the CDR3 is TGTGCCAGCTCACCAGTAGGGGCCCCAAACACTGAAGCTTTCTTT. The chain is built from TRBV18 and TRBJ1-1, with D tentatively TRBD1 (5 bases). Germline CDR1 KGHSH, CDR2 LQKENI. Trimming cost V 2 bases and J 2 bases, with 12 bases left between them. The CDR3 length is 15 residues.

The chain has TRBV7-8 and TRBJ1-4, with TRBD1 matching 8 bases. V shed 0 bases, J shed 7 bases, and the junction held 4 bases outside the gene matches. In germline, CDR1 is SGHVS, CDR2 FQNEAQ. The CDR3 runs to 15 residues. The CDR3 DNA sequence: TGTGCCAGCAGCTTAGCGCTCGGACAGGGTGAAAAACTGTTTTTT. This encodes CASSLALGQGEKLFF.

The rearrangement joins TRBV11-2 to TRBJ2-5; D remains unclear. The CDR3 runs to 14 residues. The germline gives CDR1 SGHAT, CDR2 FQNNGV. V lost 5 bases to trimming and J lost 5 bases, with 15 bases between them. The chain's CDR3 is CASSPPGHAETQYF. In DNA form, the CDR3 reads TGTGCCAGCAGCCCCCCTGGTCACGCCGAGACCCAGTACTTC.

The V and J genes are TRBV12-3 or TRBV12-4 and TRBJ1-1; weak D call: TRBD1 (6 bases). Trimming removed 9 bases from V and 1 base from J, with 9 bases in between. This CDR3 contains 12 residues. The CDR3 sequence is CASQGRNTEAFF. For the CDR3, the DNA is TGTGCCAGTCAGGGGAGGAACACTGAAGCTTTCTTT.

With respect to this clone: Germline is not matched at one junction end, which may reflect a read error. This chain uses TRBV27 with TRBJ1-1, with D possibly TRBD1 on 6 matching bases. The CDR3 spans 15 residues. CDR1 is MNHEY and CDR2 is SMNVEV in the germline V gene (reference sequence). Written as DNA, the CDR3 is TGTGCCAGCACCACTTTCGGGACATTGAAGACTGAAGCTTTCTTT. Translation gives CASTTFGTLKTEAFF.

The chain has TRBV5-1 and TRBJ2-7, with D possibly matching TRBD1 (6 bases). This CDR3 region has 14 residues. V lost 1 base and J lost 2, with 10 bases in between. Germline CDR1 reads SGHRS; CDR2 reads YFSETQ. CDR3 bases: TGCGCCAGCAGCTTGATGGGGGCCCCCTACGAGCAGTACTTC. Translation: CASSLMGAPYEQYF.